The 4 T cell receptor beta chains listed next were all sequenced from one sample in a study of read filtering for tumor transcriptome and immune sequencing (TCRdb year 2020). Sequencing used an Illumina HiSeq 4000. The Immunoverse kit was used to build TCR libraries from 400 ng RNA, with molecular barcoded adaptors covering alpha/delta and beta/gamma chains. TCRdb passed the public sequencing reads through fastp at Q25 and MiXCR, retaining productive beta sequences. Each entry merges the rows of one CDR3 protein and shows their most common DNA and genes. The sample includes tens of thousands of distinct CDR3 sequences, with roughly an eighth observed a single time. 66% of the sample belongs to the ten largest clones. Material for sequencing was a population of CD138-negative cells sorted from bone marrow. The cell subset or site label here, explained by the study, means: bone marrow mononuclear cells depleted of CD138+ plasma/myeloma cells by negative magnetic selection. These receptors came from a donor at least 40 years old with multiple myeloma.

This clonotype has a count of ten or more. This chain joins TRBV20-1 and TRBJ2-5; 7 bases match TRBD2. The CDR3 consists of 14 residues. Germline CDR1 reads DFQATT; CDR2 reads SNEGSKA (reference sequence). V dropped 0 bases and J dropped 3; count of bases not matched to a gene: 4. The CDR3 region has the DNA TGCAGTGCTAGAGATCCTAGCGGTAAAGAGACCCAGTACTTC. Residues: CSARDPSGKETQYF.

This clonotype was counted ten times or more. The gene calls are TRBV15 and TRBJ2-3; no firm D call. CDR1 and CDR2 from the germline V gene are LNHNV and YYDKDF (reference sequence). V was clipped by 5 bases and J by 5 bases, with 8 bases between them. There are 12 residues in the CDR3. The CDR3 coding sequence is TGTGCCACCAGCGCTGTGGGAGATACGCAGTATTTT. Encoded protein: CATSAVGDTQYF.

J is TRBJ2-5 and V is TRBV29-1; no clear D. The germline CDR1 and CDR2 sequences are SQVTM and ANQGSEA. CDR3 length: 12 residues. Between the trimmed V and J ends, which lost 3 bases and 0 bases, there was a span of 5 bases. The CDR3 DNA sequence: TGCAGCGTTGACATGTACCAAGAGACCCAGTACTTC. The encoded protein is CSVDMYQETQYF.

For this clonotype: Since a much larger clone is just one base distant, this may be a read error. The rearrangement joins TRBV20-1 to TRBJ1-3; D remains unclear. The CDR3 spans 15 residues. Germline CDR1 DFQATT, CDR2 SNEGSKA (reference sequence). CDR3 amino acids: CSARDPAWAGNTMYF. As DNA, the CDR3 is TGCAGTGCTAGAGATCCGGCGTGGGCTGGAAACACCATGTATTTT.